The next 17 T cell receptor beta chains were all read from a single sample in a study of blood T cell repertoires in COVID-19 (TCRdb year 2020). Libraries were built with the immunoSEQ multiplex PCR assay. TCRdb retrieved this table from immuneACCESS and kept in-frame rearrangements only. Not all clones are present; in checked studies, unresolved V genes account for under half, and no reason is known for the remainder. For this sample there are some 130,000 clones; around 73% appear just once. Roughly 11% of the sample rests with the top ten. The sequenced material came from peripheral blood. These receptors were collected from a man in his sixties who had recovered from COVID-19.

This CDR3 reads CASSSTSDRENTGELFF. The CDR3 DNA is TGTGCCAGCAGCTCCACTTCGGACAGGGAGAACACCGGGGAGCTGTTTTTT. V and J are TRBV11-3 and TRBJ2-2; 8 nucleotides line up with TRBD1. The CDR3 covers 17 residues. CDR1 SGHNT and CDR2 YENEEA come from the germline V gene. Losses at the gene ends were 4 bases for V and 1 base for J; bases not matched to a gene: 8.

The V gene is TRBV19, the J gene TRBJ2-3; 11 bases align to TRBD2. V dropped 5 bases and J dropped 1; count of bases not matched to a gene: 5. In germline, CDR1 is LNHDA, CDR2 SQIVND (reference sequence). This CDR3 has 16 residues. Written as DNA, the CDR3 is TGTGCCAGTAGTCCGGGACTAGCGGCCGGCACAGATACGCAGTATTTT. It is translated as CASSPGLAAGTDTQYF.

Only one count was recorded for this clone. The chain is built from TRBV6-1 and TRBJ2-1; unclear D gene. The CDR3 loop spans 16 amino acids. Per germline, CDR1 MNHNS and CDR2 SASEGT. Between the trimmed V and J ends, which lost 3 bases and 8 bases, there was a span of 20 bases. The CDR3 nucleotides are TGTGCCAGCAGTGATCAATACGCAGGTGGGTCCTATGAGCAGTTCTTC. Protein product: CASSDQYAGGSYEQFF.

The chain employs TRBV6-1 and TRBJ2-3, with D unclear. This CDR3 is 14 amino acids long. The V and J ends lost 2 bases and 10 bases respectively, with 16 bases between them. CDR1 and CDR2 from the germline V gene are MNHNS and SASEGT. The CDR3 DNA follows: TGTGCCAGCAGTGAAACGACGGGTCGGGTGGCGCAGTATTTT. This gives the protein CASSETTGRVAQYF.

This clone was observed a few times. This rearrangement joins TRBV7-9 to TRBJ2-2; maybe TRBD2 (6 bases). This CDR3 spans 17 amino acids. Trimming removed 5 bases at V and 0 bases at J, with 16 bases between. In germline, CDR1 is SEHNR, CDR2 FQNEAQ (reference sequence). The CDR3 is CASSGGPLATNTGELFF. In nucleotides, the CDR3 is TGTGCCAGCAGCGGCGGACCGCTAGCGACGAACACCGGGGAGCTGTTTTTT.

The gene calls are TRBV7-3 and TRBJ2-3; 9 bases map to TRBD2. Per the germline V gene, CDR1 is SGHTA and CDR2 is FQGTGA. CDR3 length: 15 amino acids. With 5 bases clipped from V and 5 bases from J, the junction kept 8 bases outside the gene matches. The CDR3 spells CASSPDSGGVDTQYF. In DNA, the CDR3 is TGTGCCAGCAGCCCTGATAGCGGGGGAGTAGATACGCAGTATTTT.

V usage is TRBV5-5 and J usage is TRBJ1-2; 8 bases map to TRBD1. The CDR3 consists of 15 residues. Germline CDR1 reads SGHKS; CDR2 reads YYEKEE (reference sequence). Unmatched junction bases numbered 8, after V lost 3 bases and J lost 4 bases. CDR3 bases: TGTGCCAGCAGCTACGGACAGGGTAGGGGCTATGGCTACACCTTC. Translating it yields CASSYGQGRGYGYTF.

This clone was counted between two and nine times. This chain connects TRBV11-2 to TRBJ1-6; the match to TRBD1 covers 9 bases. V trimming: 5 bases; J trimming: 10 bases; junction bases outside the gene matches: 6. CDR1 and CDR2 from the germline V gene are SGHAT and FQNNGV. There are 14 residues in the CDR3. The CDR3 DNA reads as TGTGCCAGCAGCCCGGGACAGGGAGTATCACCCCTCCACTTT. Its protein product is CASSPGQGVSPLHF.

The gene calls are TRBV7-2 and TRBJ2-1, with 9 nucleotides matching TRBD2. The CDR3 contains 16 residues. Trimming at V came to 0 bases and at J to 8 bases, leaving 8 bases not matched to a gene. Germline CDR1 and CDR2: SGHTA and FQGNSA. CDR3 sequence reads: CASSLASSGMFYEQFF. Here the CDR3 DNA reads TGTGCCAGCAGCTTAGCTTCTAGCGGGATGTTCTATGAGCAGTTCTTC.

This clone was detected only a few times. V gene TRBV4-2 combines with J gene TRBJ1-5; D might be TRBD1 (5 bases). The germline V gene has CDR1 LGHNA and CDR2 YNFKEQ. This CDR3 contains 11 residues. V was trimmed by 6 bases and J by 9 bases, leaving 9 bases between them. For the CDR3, the DNA is TGTGCCAGCAGTCGGGGGGGGCCCCAGCATTTT. This codes for CASSRGGPQHF.

This chain joins TRBV7-8 and TRBJ1-5, with 7 positions matching TRBD1. This CDR3 is built from 13 residues. Trimming removed 5 bases from V and 4 bases from J; junction bases left unmatched: 2. CDR1 SGHVS and CDR2 FQNEAQ come from the germline V gene. This CDR3 reads CASSKQGNQPQHF. The CDR3, as DNA: TGTGCCAGCAGCAAACAGGGGAATCAGCCCCAGCATTTT.

This clone was found a few times. Additional DNA sequences in this sample encode the identical CDR3. The chain couples TRBV7-2 to TRBJ2-2; 10 bases agree with TRBD2. The CDR3 length is 16 residues. Germline V gene lookup returns CDR1 SGHTA and CDR2 FQGNSA. V gave up 1 base and J gave up 6 bases; unmatched junction bases: 5. CDR3 sequence reads: CASSLGLAGGSGELFF. The CDR3 DNA is TGTGCCAGCAGCTTAGGATTAGCGGGGGGCTCCGGGGAGCTGTTTTTT.

The chain recombines TRBV6-2 or TRBV6-3 with TRBJ2-7; 8 nucleotides align to TRBD1. From germline, CDR1 is MNHEY and CDR2 SVGEGT. V lost 2 bases, J lost 2 bases, and 5 bases stayed unmatched. The CDR3 is 15 amino acids. For the CDR3, the DNA is TGTGCCAGCAGTTACCACATGACAGGGGCCTACGAGCAGTACTTC. It translates to CASSYHMTGAYEQYF.

The V call is TRBV6-5, the J call TRBJ2-2; D may be TRBD2 (6 bases). The CDR3 is 13 amino acids. V was shortened by 7 bases and J by 5 bases, with 11 bases between the two germline ends. Looked up from germline, CDR1 is MNHEY and CDR2 is SVGAGI. The CDR3 sequence is CASNRGMTGELFF. For the CDR3, the DNA is TGTGCCAGCAATCGGGGGATGACCGGGGAGCTGTTTTTT.

Here the CDR3 DNA reads TGTGCCAGCAGCTCTGGGACAGGGCTACCGAATGAAAAACTGTTTTTT. It is translated as CASSSGTGLPNEKLFF. The chain is built from TRBV11-2 and TRBJ1-4, with 9 bases lining up with TRBD1. The CDR3 loop spans 16 amino acids. V lost 4 bases to trimming and J lost 5 bases; unmatched junction nucleotides: 8. Germline values: CDR1 SGHAT, CDR2 FQNNGV.

The table lists this clone with a count of one. J is TRBJ2-5 and V is TRBV7-9; a possible D gene is TRBD2 (5 bases). This CDR3 region has 13 residues. Per germline, CDR1 SEHNR and CDR2 FQNEAQ (reference sequence). V lost 7 bases and J lost 2, with 11 bases in between. The CDR3 loop is CASNPGNQETQYF. DNA of the CDR3: TGTGCCAGCAACCCCGGGAATCAAGAGACCCAGTACTTC.

The chain links TRBV7-8 to TRBJ2-1; tentatively, D is TRBD2 (6 bases). Germline assignment: CDR1 SGHVS and CDR2 FQNEAQ. There are 16 residues in the CDR3. V shed 5 bases and J shed 1 base, with 15 bases lying between them. CDR3 in amino acids: CASSPPGGTSYNEQFF. CDR3 DNA sequence: TGTGCCAGCAGCCCACCTGGAGGGACTTCCTACAATGAGCAGTTCTTC.